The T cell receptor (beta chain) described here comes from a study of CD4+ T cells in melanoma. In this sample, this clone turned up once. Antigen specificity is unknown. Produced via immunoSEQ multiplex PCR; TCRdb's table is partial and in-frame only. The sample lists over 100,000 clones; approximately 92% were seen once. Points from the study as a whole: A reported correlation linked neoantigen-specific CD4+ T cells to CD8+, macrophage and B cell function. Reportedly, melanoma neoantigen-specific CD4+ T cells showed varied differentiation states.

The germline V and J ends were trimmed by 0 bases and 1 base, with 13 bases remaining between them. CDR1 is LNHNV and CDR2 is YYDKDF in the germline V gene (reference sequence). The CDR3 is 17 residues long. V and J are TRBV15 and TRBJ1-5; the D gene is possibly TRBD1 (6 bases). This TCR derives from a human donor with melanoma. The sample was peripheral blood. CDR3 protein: CATSRDGDILSNQPQHF. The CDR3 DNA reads TGTGCCACCAGCAGAGATGGGGACATTTTGAGCAATCAGCCCCAGCATTTT.